This T cell receptor (beta chain) was found in a study of blood T cell repertoires in COVID-19. The wider study: From T cells, B-cell-depleted T cells, or PBMCs came the material, which was cDNA or gDNA.

The CDR3 is 13 amino acids. Germline assignment: CDR1 LNHDA and CDR2 SQIVND (reference sequence). After removal of 7 bases from V and 6 bases from J, the junction contained 3 bases not matched to a gene. Clones were read by immunoSEQ multiplex PCR, and TCRdb kept only the in-frame ones, dropping some. The top ten clones hold over 1.1% of a sample with approximately 280,000 clones, roughly 80% of them seen once. Seattle enrolled patients during active infection and tracked them longitudinally. The chain is built from TRBV19 and TRBJ1-6, with TRBD1 identical over 7 bases. This TCR was recovered from a human donor with COVID-19, enrolled during active disease. The donor label of this sample is uncertain. The sequencing input was peripheral blood. The CDR3 DNA is TGTGCCAGTACAAACAGGGGTAATTCACCCCTCCACTTT. Its protein product is CASTNRGNSPLHF.